This TCR beta chain was captured in a study of CD8 T cells in Susac syndrome. Germline V gene data show CDR1 as LGHNT and CDR2 as FRNRAP. Trimming stripped 0 bases from V and 3 bases from J, with 11 bases between. This CDR3 is built from 15 residues. Sequencing of TCR beta was carried out in blood CD8+ and CD4+ T cells. TEMRA cells underwent FACS enrichment and CD8+ and CD4+ T cells underwent negative isolation. Random hexamers were used to reverse transcribe an amount of about 0.5 to 1 ug RNA. TCRdb passed the immunoSEQ multiplex PCR reads through MiXCR, listing each CDR3 protein once. In the table there are about 280,000 distinct CDR3 sequences, 70% to 90% of which are singletons.

This chain uses TRBV12-5 with TRBJ2-5; a possible D gene is TRBD1 (5 bases). The TCR was taken from a human donor with multiple sclerosis. Sequenced sample: CD8+ T cells from PBMCs. The CDR3 sequence: CASGLVRSREETQYF. As DNA, the CDR3 is TGTGCTAGTGGTTTGGTACGGTCCAGGGAAGAGACCCAGTACTTC.